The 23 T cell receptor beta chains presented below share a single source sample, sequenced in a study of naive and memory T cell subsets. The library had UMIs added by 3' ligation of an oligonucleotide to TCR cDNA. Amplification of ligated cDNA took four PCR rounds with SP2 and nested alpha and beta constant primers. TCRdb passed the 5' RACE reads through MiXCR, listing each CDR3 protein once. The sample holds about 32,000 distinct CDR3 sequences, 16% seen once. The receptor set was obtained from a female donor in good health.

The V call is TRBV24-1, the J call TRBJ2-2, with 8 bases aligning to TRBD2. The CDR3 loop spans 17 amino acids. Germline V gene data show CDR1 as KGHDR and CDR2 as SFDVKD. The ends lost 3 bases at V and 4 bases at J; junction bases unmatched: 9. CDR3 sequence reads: CATSDAPVAGFTGELFF. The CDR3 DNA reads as TGTGCCACCAGTGATGCTCCCGTAGCGGGGTTCACCGGGGAGCTGTTTTTT.

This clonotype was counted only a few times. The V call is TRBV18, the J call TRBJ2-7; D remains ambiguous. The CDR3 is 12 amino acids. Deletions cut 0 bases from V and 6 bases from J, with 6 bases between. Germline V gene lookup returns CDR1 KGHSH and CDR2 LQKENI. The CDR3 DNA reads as TGTGCCAGCTCACCACCGGGTTCCGAGCAGTACTTC. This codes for CASSPPGSEQYF.

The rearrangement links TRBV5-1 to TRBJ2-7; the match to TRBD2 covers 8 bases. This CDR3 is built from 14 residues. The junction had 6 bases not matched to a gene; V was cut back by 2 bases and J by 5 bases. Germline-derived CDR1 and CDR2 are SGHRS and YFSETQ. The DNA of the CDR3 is TGCGCCAGCAGCTTCCGGCCGGGGGGGGACGAGCAGTACTTC. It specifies CASSFRPGGDEQYF.

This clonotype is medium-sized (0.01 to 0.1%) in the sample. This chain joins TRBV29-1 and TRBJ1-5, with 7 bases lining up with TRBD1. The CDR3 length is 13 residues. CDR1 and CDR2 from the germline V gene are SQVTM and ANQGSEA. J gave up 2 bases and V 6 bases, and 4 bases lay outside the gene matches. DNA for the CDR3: TGCAGCGTACGACAGGGTGGCAATCAGCCCCAGCATTTT. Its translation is CSVRQGGNQPQHF.

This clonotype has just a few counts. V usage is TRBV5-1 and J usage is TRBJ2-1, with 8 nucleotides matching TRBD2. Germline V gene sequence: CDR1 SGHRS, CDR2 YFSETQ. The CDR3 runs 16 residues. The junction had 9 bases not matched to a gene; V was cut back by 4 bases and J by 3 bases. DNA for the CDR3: TGCGCCAGCAGCGTAGACGGGGGGGCCGACTACAATGAGCAGTTCTTC. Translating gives CASSVDGGADYNEQFF.

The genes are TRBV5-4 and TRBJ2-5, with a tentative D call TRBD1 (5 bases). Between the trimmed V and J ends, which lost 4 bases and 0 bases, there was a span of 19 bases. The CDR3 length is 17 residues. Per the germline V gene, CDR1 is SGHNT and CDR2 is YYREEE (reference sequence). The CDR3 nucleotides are TGTGCCAGCAGCCGTAACACGAACGGACACAACCAAGAGACCCAGTACTTC. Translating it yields CASSRNTNGHNQETQYF.

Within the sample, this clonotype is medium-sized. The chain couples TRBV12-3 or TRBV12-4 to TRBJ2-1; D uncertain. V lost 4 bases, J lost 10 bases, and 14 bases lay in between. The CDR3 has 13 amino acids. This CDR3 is CASSSGRANEQFF. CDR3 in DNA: TGTGCCAGCAGTTCCGGACGGGCGAACGAGCAGTTCTTC.

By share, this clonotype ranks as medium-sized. The CDR3 sequence is CAISDMTGGHEQYF. CDR3 nucleotides: TGTGCCATCAGTGATATGACAGGGGGCCACGAGCAGTACTTC. The chain carries TRBV10-3 and TRBJ2-7; 10 bases line up with TRBD1. The germline gives CDR1 ENHRY, CDR2 SYGVKD. The CDR3 extends over 14 amino acids. V lost 3 bases and J lost 5; bases outside the gene matches: 4.

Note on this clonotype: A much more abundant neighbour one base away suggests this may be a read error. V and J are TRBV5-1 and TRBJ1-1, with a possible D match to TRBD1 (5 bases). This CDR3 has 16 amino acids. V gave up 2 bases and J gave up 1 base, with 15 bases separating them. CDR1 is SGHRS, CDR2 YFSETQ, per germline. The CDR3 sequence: CASSFGTAARNTEAFF. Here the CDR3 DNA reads TGCGCCAGCAGCTTCGGGACCGCGGCCAGGAACACTGAAGCTTTCTTT.

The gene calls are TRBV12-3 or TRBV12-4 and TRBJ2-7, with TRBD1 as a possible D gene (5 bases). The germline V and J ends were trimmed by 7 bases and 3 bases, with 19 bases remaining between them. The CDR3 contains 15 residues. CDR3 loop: CASTLGPRNSYEQYF. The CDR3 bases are TGTGCCAGCACTTTGGGGCCCAGGAATAGCTACGAGCAGTACTTC.

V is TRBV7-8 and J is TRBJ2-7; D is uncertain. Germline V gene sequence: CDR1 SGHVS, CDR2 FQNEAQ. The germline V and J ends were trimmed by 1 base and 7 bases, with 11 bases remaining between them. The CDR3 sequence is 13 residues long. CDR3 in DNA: TGTGCCAGCAGCTTAGTGTCAGCTGGGGAGCAGTACTTC. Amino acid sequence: CASSLVSAGEQYF.

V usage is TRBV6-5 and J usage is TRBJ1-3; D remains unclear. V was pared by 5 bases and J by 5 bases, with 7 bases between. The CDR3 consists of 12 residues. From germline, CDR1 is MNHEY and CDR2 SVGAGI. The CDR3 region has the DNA TGTGCCAGCAGTGAGGGCAGAAACACCATATATTTT. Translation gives CASSEGRNTIYF.

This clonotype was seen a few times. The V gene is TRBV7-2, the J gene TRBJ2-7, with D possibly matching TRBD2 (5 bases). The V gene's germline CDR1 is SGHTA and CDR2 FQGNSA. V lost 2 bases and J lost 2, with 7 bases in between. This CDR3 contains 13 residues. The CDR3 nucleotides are TGTGCCAGCAGCTTACGGGGAGCCTACGAGCAGTACTTC. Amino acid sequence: CASSLRGAYEQYF.

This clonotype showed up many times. The CDR3 coding sequence is TGCAGCGTTGAAATTCTTCGGGGACAGGGGGCCGACGAGCAGTACTTC. Translating it yields CSVEILRGQGADEQYF. The chain couples TRBV29-1 to TRBJ2-7; TRBD1 agrees at 12 bases. CDR1 and CDR2 from the germline V gene are SQVTM and ANQGSEA. V trimming: 2 bases; J trimming: 5 bases; junction bases outside the gene matches: 10. The CDR3 has 16 residues.

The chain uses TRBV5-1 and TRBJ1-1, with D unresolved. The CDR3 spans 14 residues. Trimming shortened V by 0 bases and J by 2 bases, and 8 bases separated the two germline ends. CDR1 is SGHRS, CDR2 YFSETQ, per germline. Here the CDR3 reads CASSLAAGNTEAFF. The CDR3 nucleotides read TGCGCCAGCAGCTTGGCGGCGGGTAACACTGAAGCTTTCTTT.

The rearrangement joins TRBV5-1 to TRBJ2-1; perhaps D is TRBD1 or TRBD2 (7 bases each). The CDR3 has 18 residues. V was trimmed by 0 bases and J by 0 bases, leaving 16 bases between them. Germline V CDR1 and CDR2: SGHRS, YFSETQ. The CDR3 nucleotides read TGCGCCAGCAGCTTGGCCCAGGGGGGGGCTATCTCCTACAATGAGCAGTTCTTC. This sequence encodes CASSLAQGGAISYNEQFF.

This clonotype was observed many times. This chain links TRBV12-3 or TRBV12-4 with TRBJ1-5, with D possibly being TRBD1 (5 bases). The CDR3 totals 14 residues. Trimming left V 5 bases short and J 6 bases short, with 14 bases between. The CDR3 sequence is CASSPQGKGQPQHF. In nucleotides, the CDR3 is TGTGCCAGCAGTCCGCAGGGAAAGGGTCAGCCCCAGCATTTT.

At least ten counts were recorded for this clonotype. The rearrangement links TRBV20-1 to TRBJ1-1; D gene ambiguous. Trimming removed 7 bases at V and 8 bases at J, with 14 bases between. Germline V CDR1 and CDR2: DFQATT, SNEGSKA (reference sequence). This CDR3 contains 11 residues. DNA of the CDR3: TGCAGTGGAGGAAGAGGTTTAGAAGCTTTCTTT. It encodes CSGGRGLEAFF.

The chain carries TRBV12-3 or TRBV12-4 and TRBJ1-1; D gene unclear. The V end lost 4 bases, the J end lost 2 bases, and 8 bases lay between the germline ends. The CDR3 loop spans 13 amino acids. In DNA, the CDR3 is TGTGCCAGCAGTTCCTCAGGAAACACTGAAGCTTTCTTT. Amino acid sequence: CASSSSGNTEAFF.

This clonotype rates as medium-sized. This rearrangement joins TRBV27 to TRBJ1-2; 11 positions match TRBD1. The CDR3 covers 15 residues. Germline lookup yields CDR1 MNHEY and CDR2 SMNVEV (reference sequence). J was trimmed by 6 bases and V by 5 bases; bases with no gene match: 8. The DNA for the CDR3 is TGTGCCAGCAGTCCCCGGACAGGGGGCAGGGATGGCTACACCTTC. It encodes CASSPRTGGRDGYTF.

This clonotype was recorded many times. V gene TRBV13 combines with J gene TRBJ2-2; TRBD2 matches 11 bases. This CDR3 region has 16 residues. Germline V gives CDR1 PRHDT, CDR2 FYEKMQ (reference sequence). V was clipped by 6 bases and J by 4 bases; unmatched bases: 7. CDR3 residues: CASSALAGGTTGELFF. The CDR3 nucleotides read TGTGCCAGCAGTGCGTTAGCGGGGGGGACCACCGGGGAGCTGTTTTTT.

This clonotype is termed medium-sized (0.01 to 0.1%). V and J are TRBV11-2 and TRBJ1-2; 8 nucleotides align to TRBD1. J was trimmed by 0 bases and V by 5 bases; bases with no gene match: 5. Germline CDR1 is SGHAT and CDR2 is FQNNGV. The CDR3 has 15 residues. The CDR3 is CASSRGQGANYGYTF. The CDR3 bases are TGTGCCAGCAGCCGCGGACAGGGTGCTAACTATGGCTACACCTTC.

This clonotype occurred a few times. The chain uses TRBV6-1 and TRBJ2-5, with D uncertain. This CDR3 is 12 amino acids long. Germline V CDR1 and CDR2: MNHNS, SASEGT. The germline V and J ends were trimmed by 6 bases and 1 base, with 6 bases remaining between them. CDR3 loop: CASSRIQETQYF. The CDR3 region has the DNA TGTGCCAGCAGCCGGATCCAAGAGACCCAGTACTTC.